The T cell receptor beta chain under discussion was sequenced for a study of monozygotic twins with inflammatory bowel disease. For this clonotype: Its target is unknown.

Investigators made cDNA in eight separate reactions per sample. Each CDR3 protein gets one entry in TCRdb, which reprocessed the 5' RACE reads and gives no DNA. The repertoire table contains about 210,000 distinct CDR3 sequences. Study observations and caveats: Inverse Simpson values showed less TCRbeta diversity in IBD patients than in their healthy co-twins.

Each donor gave roughly 2.5 ml of peripheral blood. This CDR3 is 15 amino acids long. Germline CDR1 SQVTM, CDR2 ANQGSEA. The material sequenced was blood. The clonotype originates from a human donor with ulcerative colitis or Crohn's disease, or a healthy co-twin of an affected twin (not recorded which). The genes are TRBV29-1 and TRBJ2-6; TCRdb's D call of TRBD1 is untestable without DNA. The CDR3: CSVSSGGAGANVLTF.